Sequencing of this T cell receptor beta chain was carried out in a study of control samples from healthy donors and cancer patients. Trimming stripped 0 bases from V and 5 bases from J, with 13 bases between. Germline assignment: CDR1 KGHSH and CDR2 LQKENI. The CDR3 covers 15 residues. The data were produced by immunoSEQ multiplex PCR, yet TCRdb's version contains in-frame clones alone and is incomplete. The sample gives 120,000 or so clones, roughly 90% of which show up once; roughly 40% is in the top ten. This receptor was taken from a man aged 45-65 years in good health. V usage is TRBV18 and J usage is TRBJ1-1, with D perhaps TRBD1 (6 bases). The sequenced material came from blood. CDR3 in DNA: TGTGCCAGCTCACCACCTAACAGGGTAGAGACTGAAGCTTTCTTT. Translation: CASSPPNRVETEAFF.